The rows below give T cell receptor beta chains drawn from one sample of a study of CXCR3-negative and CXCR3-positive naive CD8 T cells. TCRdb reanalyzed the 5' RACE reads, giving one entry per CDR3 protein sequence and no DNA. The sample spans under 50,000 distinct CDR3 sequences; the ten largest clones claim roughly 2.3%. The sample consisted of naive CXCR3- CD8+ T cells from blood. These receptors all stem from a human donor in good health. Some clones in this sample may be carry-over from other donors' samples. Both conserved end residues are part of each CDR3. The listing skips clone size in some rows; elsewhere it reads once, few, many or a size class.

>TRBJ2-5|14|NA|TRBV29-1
CSGSGTTEGETQYF
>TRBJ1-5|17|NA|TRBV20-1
CSARARDSLYSNQPQHF
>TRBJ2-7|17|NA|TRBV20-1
CSARPRGGGTGSYEQYF
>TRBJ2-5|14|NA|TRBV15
CATSRSDRMETQYF
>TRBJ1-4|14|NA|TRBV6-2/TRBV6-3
CASRPQGGWEKLFF
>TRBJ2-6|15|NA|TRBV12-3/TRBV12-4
CASSSPHAGANVLTF
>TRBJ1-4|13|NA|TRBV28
CASREITNEKLFF
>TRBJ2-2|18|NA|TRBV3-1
CASNSPGRGSGKNGELFF
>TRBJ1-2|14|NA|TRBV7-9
CASSFDAAYYGYTF
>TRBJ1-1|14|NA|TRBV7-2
CASSPPCGNTEAFF
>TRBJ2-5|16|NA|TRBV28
CASSLSQREGLETQYF
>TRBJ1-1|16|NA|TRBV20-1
CSASRQVVEYSTEAFF
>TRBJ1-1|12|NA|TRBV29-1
CSVWTDRPEAFF
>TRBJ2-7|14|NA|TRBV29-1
CSVETGTGNYEQYF
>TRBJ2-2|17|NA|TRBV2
CASTAATGGVDTGELFF
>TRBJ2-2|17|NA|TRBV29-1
CSARGGLAGDRTGELFF
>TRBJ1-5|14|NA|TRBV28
CASSLGSLNQPQDF
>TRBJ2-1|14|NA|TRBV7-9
CASSPIPRDNEQFF
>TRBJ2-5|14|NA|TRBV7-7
CASSFRNEGETQYF
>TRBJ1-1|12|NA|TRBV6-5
CASSDYNTEAFF
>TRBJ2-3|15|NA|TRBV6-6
CASTPGEGLIDTQYF
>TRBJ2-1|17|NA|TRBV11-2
CASSLELMSMMANEQFF
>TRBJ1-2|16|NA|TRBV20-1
CSARELRLGTGDGYTF
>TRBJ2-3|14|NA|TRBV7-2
CASSLAQLVDTQYF
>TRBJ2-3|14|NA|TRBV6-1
CASSEGMGADTQYF
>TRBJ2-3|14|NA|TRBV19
CASSIERATDTQYF
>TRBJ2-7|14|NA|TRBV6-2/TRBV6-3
CASSYSDTTYEQYF
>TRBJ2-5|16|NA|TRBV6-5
CASSPSGVMGQETQYF
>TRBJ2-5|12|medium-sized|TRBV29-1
CSVEEGKETQYF
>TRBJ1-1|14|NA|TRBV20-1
CSASTYGPRTEAFF
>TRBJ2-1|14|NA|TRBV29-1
CSVETSGVYNEQFF
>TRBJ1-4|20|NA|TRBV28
CASSLSLDRGRTATNEKLFF
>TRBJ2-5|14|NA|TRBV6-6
CASSPGTGEETQYF
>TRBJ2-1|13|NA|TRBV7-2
CASSFSGNNEQFF
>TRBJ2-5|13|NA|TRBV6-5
CASSYGESRTQYF
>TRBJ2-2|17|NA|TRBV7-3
CASSLNLAGGYTGELFF
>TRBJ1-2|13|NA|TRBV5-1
CASSLDQGLGYTF
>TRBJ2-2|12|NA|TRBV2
CAISVGNGELFF
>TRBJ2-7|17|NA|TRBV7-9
CASSAVDSTPLSYEQYF
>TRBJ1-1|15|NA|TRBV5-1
CASSLREEGGTEAFF
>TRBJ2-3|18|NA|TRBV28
CASSSRARLTSSTDTQYF
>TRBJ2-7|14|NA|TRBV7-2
CASSFLAGVREQYF
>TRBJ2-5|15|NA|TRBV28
CAIPNPWTDKETQYF
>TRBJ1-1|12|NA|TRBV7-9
CASSLGQGEAFF
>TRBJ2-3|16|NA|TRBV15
CATSSLEVGYTDTQYF
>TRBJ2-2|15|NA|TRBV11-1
CASSSLTANTGELFF
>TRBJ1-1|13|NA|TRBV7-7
CASSPGPGTEAFF
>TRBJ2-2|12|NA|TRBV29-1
CSVEDNTGELFF
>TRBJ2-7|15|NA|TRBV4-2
CASSPRAPYSYEQYF
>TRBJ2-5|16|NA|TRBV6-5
CASSPQSGGSQETQYF
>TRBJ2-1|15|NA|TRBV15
CATSKEAGPYNEQFF
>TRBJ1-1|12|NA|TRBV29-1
CSVVTGTPEAFF
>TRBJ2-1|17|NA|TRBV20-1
CSARDHAGTPIGDEQFF
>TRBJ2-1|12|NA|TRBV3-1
CASSHGINEQFF
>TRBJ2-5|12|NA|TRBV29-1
CSVVGYQETQYF
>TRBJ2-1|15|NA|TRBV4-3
CASGPGRRGADEQFF
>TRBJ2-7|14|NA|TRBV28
CASSWGTGVYEQYF
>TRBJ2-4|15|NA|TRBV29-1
CSVEGGWRGKNIQYF
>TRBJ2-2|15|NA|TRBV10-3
CAISVAETNTGELFF
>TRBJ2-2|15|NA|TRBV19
CASTGTGGPTGELFF